Shown below are 28 T cell receptor beta chains from a single sample sequenced in a study of a mutant IDH1 vaccine in newly diagnosed glioma. Described time point: week 11, during vaccination. Vaccinated patients received 300 ug of mutant IDH1 20-mer peptide per dose, with topical imiquimod. Their recognized antigens are unknown. Repertoires were generated with immunoSEQ multiplex PCR, while TCRdb's copy carries only in-frame clones and drops some. This table has about 120,000 clones, roughly 75% appearing once. The material was PBMCs, obtained from a glioma patient whose treatment included an IDH1 peptide vaccine. These receptors all stem from a man aged 35-49 years with glioma.

V and J are TRBV18 and TRBJ1-3; unclear D gene. V was cut by 1 base and J by 0 bases, with 16 bases left in between. Germline CDR1 KGHSH, CDR2 LQKENI. The CDR3 extends over 18 amino acids. The CDR3: CASSPLFTKQSSGNTIYF. CDR3 nucleotides: TGTGCCAGCTCACCACTATTTACTAAGCAGAGCTCTGGAAACACCATATATTTT.

In this sample, this clone turned up a few times. The CDR3 here is CASSYRSVSGTEAFF. The DNA of the CDR3 is TGTGCCAGCAGTTACAGGTCGGTGTCCGGCACTGAAGCTTTCTTT. The J gene is TRBJ1-1, the V gene TRBV6-6; no reliable D call. The V gene lost 2 bases and the J gene lost 4 bases, with 14 bases spanning the gap. CDR1 and CDR2 (germline): MNHNY, SVGAGI (reference sequence). CDR3 size: 15 residues.

The J gene is TRBJ2-2, the V gene TRBV28, with 9 bases that match TRBD2. The ends lost 1 base at V and 0 bases at J; junction bases unmatched: 3. The CDR3 spans 17 residues. Germline-derived CDR1 and CDR2 are MDHEN and SYDVKM. Here the CDR3 DNA reads TGTGCCAGCAGTTTATTGGGGACTAGCTCGAACACCGGGGAGCTGTTTTTT. It encodes CASSLLGTSSNTGELFF.

This clone was detected only a few times. The rearrangement joins TRBV7-9 to TRBJ2-6, with no clear D. Germline V gene sequence: CDR1 SEHNR, CDR2 FQNEAQ (reference sequence). The CDR3 sequence is 16 residues long. Between the trimmed V and J ends, which lost 5 bases and 1 base, there was a span of 12 bases. This CDR3 reads CASSAIGKSGANVLTF. For the CDR3, the DNA is TGTGCCAGCAGCGCTATAGGGAAGTCTGGGGCCAACGTCCTGACTTTC.

The genes are TRBV11-1 and TRBJ2-5; either TRBD1 or TRBD2 may supply D (5 bases each). Germline values: CDR1 SGHAT, CDR2 FQDESV (reference sequence). Trimming cost V 1 base and J 7 bases, with 16 bases left between them. CDR3 length equals 15 residues. The CDR3 loop is CASSLGNRDGGTQYF. The CDR3 DNA reads as TGTGCCAGCAGCTTAGGCAACCGGGACGGAGGGACCCAGTACTTC.

This clone was seen only a few times. The chain combines TRBV5-1 with TRBJ1-1; D not certain. This CDR3 comprises 13 residues. Germline CDR1 reads SGHRS; CDR2 reads YFSETQ. Trimming cost V 3 bases and J 1 base, with 7 bases left between them. The CDR3, as DNA: TGCGCCAGCAGCTCGGCGGGGAACACTGAAGCTTTCTTT. Amino acids: CASSSAGNTEAFF. The variable domain in full, with the rest retrieved from reference TRBV5-1 and TRBJ1-1, is KAGVTQTPRYLIKTRGQQVTLSCSPISGHRSVSWYQQTPGQGLQFLFEYFSETQRNKGNFPGRFSGRQFSNSRSEMNVSTLELGDSALYLCASSSAGNTEAFFGQGTRLTVV.

The V call is TRBV28, the J call TRBJ2-1; D might be TRBD2 (5 bases). CDR1 is MDHEN, CDR2 SYDVKM, per germline. CDR3 length equals 17 residues. V lost 5 bases to trimming and J lost 0 bases, with 17 bases between them. CDR3 bases: TGTGCCAGCAGTCCCGAACTAGACCCAAGCTCCTACAATGAGCAGTTCTTC. Translating gives CASSPELDPSSYNEQFF. Complete variable domain (other parts from reference TRBV28 and TRBJ2-1): DVKVTQSSRYLVKRTGEKVFLECVQDMDHENMFWYRQDPGLGLRLIYFSYDVKMKEKGDIPEGYSVSREKKERFSLILESASTNQTSMYLCASSPELDPSSYNEQFFGPGTRLTVL.

This chain joins TRBV19 and TRBJ2-7; D gene unclear. The V and J ends lost 4 bases and 1 base respectively, with 5 bases between them. Germline-derived CDR1 and CDR2 are LNHDA and SQIVND (reference sequence). CDR3 length: 12 residues. The DNA of the CDR3 is TGTGCCAGTAGTAAAGGGTCCTACGAGCAGTACTTC. Residues: CASSKGSYEQYF. The complete variable domain, with remaining parts taken from reference TRBV19 and TRBJ2-7, reads DGGITQSPKYLFRKEGQNVTLSCEQNLNHDAMYWYRQDPGQGLRLIYYSQIVNDFQKGDIAEGYSVSREKKESFPLTVTSAQKNPTAFYLCASSKGSYEQYFGPGTRLTVT.

The rearrangement uses TRBV5-6 and TRBJ2-5; D might be TRBD1 (5 bases). There are 16 residues in the CDR3. Germline lookup yields CDR1 SGHDT and CDR2 YYEEEE. V lost 3 bases to trimming and J lost 2 bases, with 17 bases between them. The CDR3: CASSSSGAPDQETQYF. The CDR3, as DNA: TGTGCCAGCAGCTCGAGTGGGGCGCCGGATCAAGAGACCCAGTACTTC.

As to this clone: A much larger clone differs from this one at a single base, so this may be a read error. V is TRBV7-3 and J is TRBJ2-7; unclear D gene. CDR1 and CDR2 (germline): SGHTA, FQGTGA. This CDR3 has 14 amino acids. DNA of the CDR3: TGTGCCAGCAGCTTCAACCTCCCATCCTACGGGCAGTACTTC. Amino acids: CASSFNLPSYGQYF.

J is TRBJ1-5 and V is TRBV7-6; D is unresolved. CDR1 SGHVS and CDR2 FNYEAQ come from the germline V gene. V lost 1 base and J 2 bases, leaving 9 bases between the germline ends. The CDR3 has 15 amino acids. CDR3 region: CASSLGDAGNQPQHF. CDR3 bases: TGTGCCAGCAGCTTAGGGGATGCGGGCAATCAGCCCCAGCATTTT. Full variable domain (missing parts from reference TRBV7-6 and TRBJ1-5): GAGVSQSPRYKVTKRGQDVALRCDPISGHVSLYWYRQALGQGPEFLTYFNYEAQQDKSGLPNDRFSAERPEGSISTLTIQRTEQRDSAMYRCASSLGDAGNQPQHFGDGTRLSIL.

The chain combines TRBV10-3 with TRBJ2-7; possible D gene TRBD1, 6 bases. CDR1 ENHRY and CDR2 SYGVKD come from the germline V gene. Between the trimmed V and J ends, which lost 9 bases and 2 bases, there was a span of 14 bases. The CDR3 loop spans 13 amino acids. CDR3 protein: CAILRDTTYEQYF. Written as DNA, the CDR3 is TGTGCCATTCTCCGGGACACGACCTACGAGCAGTACTTC.

V is TRBV27 and J is TRBJ2-2, with unresolved D. Germline V gives CDR1 MNHEY, CDR2 SMNVEV (reference sequence). The CDR3 runs to 15 residues. Trimming took off 8 bases at V and 5 bases at J, with 18 bases between the two ends. The CDR3, as DNA: TGTGCCAGCTCTCAAGTGGCAGGCAGGACCGGGGAGCTGTTTTTT. Amino acids: CASSQVAGRTGELFF.

The gene calls are TRBV7-2 and TRBJ2-7, with D tentatively TRBD2 (6 bases). Between the trimmed V and J ends, which lost 3 bases and 1 base, there was a span of 19 bases. The CDR3 has 17 residues. Germline V gives CDR1 SGHTA, CDR2 FQGNSA. CDR3 DNA: TGTGCCAGCAGCTTTTTAGCGGCTCAGAGAGGGTCCTACGAGCAGTACTTC. Translation: CASSFLAAQRGSYEQYF.

The rearrangement joins TRBV6-6 to TRBJ2-3; 7 bases align to TRBD1. The germline V gene encodes CDR1 MNHNY and CDR2 SVGAGI (reference sequence). The ends lost 0 bases at V and 4 bases at J; junction bases unmatched: 7. The CDR3 length is 16 residues. The CDR3 DNA reads TGTGCCAGCAGTTACTCGAACAGGGGCGGGTCAGATACGCAGTATTTT. Translation gives CASSYSNRGGSDTQYF.

This clone was detected only once. CDR3 coding DNA: TGTGCCTGGAGCACAGGGGATCGACACGAGCAGTACTTC. It yields the protein CAWSTGDRHEQYF. The rearrangement links TRBV30 to TRBJ2-7; the match to TRBD1 covers 7 bases. Per germline, CDR1 GTSNPN and CDR2 SVGIG (reference sequence). Trimming cost V 3 bases and J 5 bases; bases outside gene matches: 7. CDR3 length equals 13 residues.

The chain is built from TRBV19 and TRBJ1-1, with D hard to call. Looked up from germline, CDR1 is LNHDA and CDR2 is SQIVND (reference sequence). Trimming pared 5 bases from V and 5 bases from J, leaving 18 bases between. This CDR3 is 15 amino acids long. The CDR3, as DNA: TGTGCCAGTAGTCTGATTCCCGGGCAGACGACTGAAGCTTTCTTT. This translates into CASSLIPGQTTEAFF.

The V and J genes are TRBV25-1 and TRBJ1-6; D is undetermined. The CDR3 length is 12 residues. V gave up 8 bases and J gave up 9 bases, with 11 bases separating them. The germline V gene encodes CDR1 MGHDK and CDR2 SYGVNS. The CDR3 sequence is CASQTATSPLHF. In DNA form, the CDR3 reads TGTGCCAGCCAAACAGCGACTTCACCCCTCCACTTT.

The rearrangement links TRBV20-1 to TRBJ2-1; no clear D. Germline CDR1 and CDR2: DFQATT and SNEGSKA (reference sequence). CDR3 size: 11 residues. V was trimmed by 3 bases and J by 5 bases, leaving 5 bases between them. The CDR3 DNA follows: TGCAGTGCTAGGGCCGACAATGAGCAGTTCTTC. This gives the protein CSARADNEQFF.

V usage is TRBV20-1 and J usage is TRBJ2-5; the D is unclear. The J call may be in error: the DNA end matches TRBJ2-7 better. Looked up from germline, CDR1 is DFQATT and CDR2 is SNEGSKA (reference sequence). This CDR3 is built from 10 residues. CDR3 region: CSARKYEQYF. CDR3 in DNA: TGCAGTGCTAGAAAATACGAGCAGTACTTC.

This clone occurred once. This sequence joins TRBV10-2 and TRBJ1-1, with a possible D match to TRBD1 (5 bases). Germline V CDR1 and CDR2: WSHSY, SAAADI. Trimming stripped 6 bases from V and 1 base from J, with 9 bases between. This CDR3 spans 13 amino acids. DNA of the CDR3: TGCGCCAGCAGGGGGCCGACGAACACTGAAGCTTTCTTT. Translation gives CASRGPTNTEAFF.

The V call is TRBV7-6, the J call TRBJ2-7; D gene uncertain. Trimming removed 2 bases from V and 3 bases from J, with 17 bases in between. The CDR3 totals 16 residues. Per germline, CDR1 SGHVS and CDR2 FNYEAQ. The CDR3 nucleotides are TGTGCCAGCAGCTTATGGGGAAATACACCTATCTACGAGCAGTACTTC. It is translated as CASSLWGNTPIYEQYF.

J is TRBJ2-1 and V is TRBV29-1; TRBD1 might be the D (5 bases). The length of the CDR3 is 11 residues. The germline V and J ends were trimmed by 1 base and 15 bases, with 13 bases remaining between them. Germline V gene data show CDR1 as SQVTM and CDR2 as ANQGSEA. The CDR3 nucleotides read TGCAGCGTTGAAGGGACACGGGCTCGGTTCTTC. Translated, it gives CSVEGTRARFF.

The chain is built from TRBV4-3 and TRBJ2-2; 8 positions agree with TRBD1. This CDR3 spans 15 amino acids. Trimming took 4 bases from V and 0 from J; bases not matched to a gene: 1. Germline V CDR1 and CDR2: LGHNA, YSLEER. In nucleotides, the CDR3 is TGCGCCAGCAGCCGGGACAGGACGAACACCGGGGAGCTGTTTTTT. Its protein is CASSRDRTNTGELFF.

This rearrangement joins TRBV7-2 to TRBJ2-5; tentatively, D is TRBD1 or TRBD2 (6 bases each). CDR1 is SGHTA and CDR2 is FQGNSA in the germline V gene. V lost 5 bases and J 2 bases, leaving 18 bases between the germline ends. The CDR3 is 16 residues long. For the CDR3, the DNA is TGTGCCAGCAGCGGCCGGGGGCGGAATAGTCAAGAGACCCAGTACTTC. Translation gives CASSGRGRNSQETQYF.

The chain has TRBV4-3 and TRBJ2-3; 8 bases align to TRBD1. Germline CDR1 is LGHNA and CDR2 is YSLEER. CDR3 length equals 17 residues. V lost 0 bases, J lost 5 bases, and 10 bases stayed unmatched. CDR3 loop: CASSQDRWAGGRDTQYF. The CDR3 nucleotides are TGCGCCAGCAGCCAAGACCGGTGGGCAGGGGGCAGAGATACGCAGTATTTT.

This clone showed up just once. The chain uses TRBV11-2 and TRBJ2-2, with no clear D. Trimming shortened V by 5 bases and J by 6 bases, and 22 bases separated the two germline ends. This CDR3 is built from 17 residues. Germline V lookup: CDR1 SGHAT, CDR2 FQNNGV. The CDR3 region is CASSPDLEGKWAGELFF. CDR3 bases: TGTGCCAGCAGCCCAGATCTAGAAGGAAAATGGGCCGGGGAGCTGTTTTTT. Filled out from reference TRBV11-2 and TRBJ2-2, the complete variable domain reads EAGVAQSPRYKIIEKRQSVAFWCNPISGHATLYWYQQILGQGPKLLIQFQNNGVVDDSQLPKDRFSAERLKGVDSTLKIQPAKLEDSAVYLCASSPDLEGKWAGELFFGEGSRLTVL.

The chain employs TRBV7-2 and TRBJ2-7; tentatively, D is TRBD1 or TRBD2 (5 bases each). Germline-derived CDR1 and CDR2 are SGHTA and FQGNSA. This CDR3 is built from 14 residues. V lost 2 bases and J 1 base, leaving 9 bases between the germline ends. The CDR3 loop is CASSLIGGSYEQYF. CDR3 in DNA: TGTGCCAGCAGCTTAATTGGGGGTTCCTACGAGCAGTACTTC.